The present entry profiles one TCR beta chain with its context. The CDR3 length is 20 residues. V was shortened by 0 bases and J by 0 bases, with 18 bases between the two germline ends. CDR1 and CDR2 from the germline V gene are SGHNT and YENEEA. Clones were sequenced by immunoSEQ multiplex PCR, and TCRdb holds only the in-frame ones, with some missing. The sample lists 2 million or so clones, over 85% occurring once. CD8 cells classed as naive were CD45RO-negative and positively selected for CCR7, excluding terminally differentiated effector memory CD45RA+ cells. The data were taken from a study of shared clonotypes between healthy human individuals.

The rearrangement uses TRBV11-3 and TRBJ2-6; D possibly corresponds to TRBD2 (6 bases). The sequenced sample consisted of naive CD8+ T cells sorted from blood. This receptor was taken from a man between 18 and 35 years old in good health. The CDR3 bases are TGTGCCAGCAGCTTAGATCGGGAAAGGGACTTCCTCTCTGGGGCCAACGTCCTGACTTTC. This codes for CASSLDRERDFLSGANVLTF.